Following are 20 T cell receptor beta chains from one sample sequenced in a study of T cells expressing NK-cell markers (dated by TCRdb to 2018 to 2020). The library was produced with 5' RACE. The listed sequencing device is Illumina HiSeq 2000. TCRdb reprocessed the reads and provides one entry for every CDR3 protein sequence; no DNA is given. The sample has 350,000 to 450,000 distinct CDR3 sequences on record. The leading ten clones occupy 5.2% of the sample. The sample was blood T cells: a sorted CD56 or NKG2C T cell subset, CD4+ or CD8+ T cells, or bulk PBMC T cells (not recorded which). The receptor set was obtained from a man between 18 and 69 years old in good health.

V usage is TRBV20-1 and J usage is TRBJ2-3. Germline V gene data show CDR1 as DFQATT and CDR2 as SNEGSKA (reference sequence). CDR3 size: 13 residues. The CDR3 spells CSARVAKADTQYF.

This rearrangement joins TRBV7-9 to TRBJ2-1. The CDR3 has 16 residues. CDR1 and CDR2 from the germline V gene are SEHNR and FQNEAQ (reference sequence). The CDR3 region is CASSLVQGSSYNEQFF. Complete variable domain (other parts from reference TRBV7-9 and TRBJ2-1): DTGVSQNPRHKITKRGQNVTFRCDPISEHNRLYWYRQTLGQGPEFLTYFQNEAQLEKSRLLSDRFSAERPKGSFSTLEIQRTEQGDSAMYLCASSLVQGSSYNEQFFGPGTRLTVL.

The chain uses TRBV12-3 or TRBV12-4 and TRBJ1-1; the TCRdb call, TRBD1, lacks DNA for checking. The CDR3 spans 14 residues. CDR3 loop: CASTYPGTGGRAFF.

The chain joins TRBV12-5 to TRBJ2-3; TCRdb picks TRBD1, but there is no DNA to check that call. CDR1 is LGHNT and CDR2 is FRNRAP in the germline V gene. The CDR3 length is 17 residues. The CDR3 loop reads CASGLVQNSRGLHTQYF.

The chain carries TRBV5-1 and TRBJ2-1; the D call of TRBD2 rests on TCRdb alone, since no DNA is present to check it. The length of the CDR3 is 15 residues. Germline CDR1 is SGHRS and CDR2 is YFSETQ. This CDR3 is CASSQQQRGYNEQFF.

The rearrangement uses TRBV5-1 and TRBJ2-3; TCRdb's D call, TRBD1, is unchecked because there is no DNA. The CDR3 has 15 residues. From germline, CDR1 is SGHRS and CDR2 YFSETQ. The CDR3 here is CASSFGRGSTDTQYF. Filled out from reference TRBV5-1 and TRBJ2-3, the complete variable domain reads KAGVTQTPRYLIKTRGQQVTLSCSPISGHRSVSWYQQTPGQGLQFLFEYFSETQRNKGNFPGRFSGRQFSNSRSEMNVSTLELGDSALYLCASSFGRGSTDTQYFGPGTRLTVL.

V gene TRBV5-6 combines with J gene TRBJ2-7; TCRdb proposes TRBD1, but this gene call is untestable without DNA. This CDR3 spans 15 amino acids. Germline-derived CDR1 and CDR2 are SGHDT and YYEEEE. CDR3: CASTVAGQVSNEQYF. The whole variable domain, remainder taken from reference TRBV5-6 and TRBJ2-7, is DAGVTQSPTHLIKTRGQQVTLRCSPKSGHDTVSWYQQALGQGPQFIFQYYEEEERQRGNFPDRFSGHQFPNYSSELNVNALLLGDSALYLCASTVAGQVSNEQYFGPGTRLTVT.

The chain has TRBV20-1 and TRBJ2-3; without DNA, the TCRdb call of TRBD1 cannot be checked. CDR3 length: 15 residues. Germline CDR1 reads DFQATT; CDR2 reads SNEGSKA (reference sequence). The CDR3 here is CSAKAPYQSTDTQYF.

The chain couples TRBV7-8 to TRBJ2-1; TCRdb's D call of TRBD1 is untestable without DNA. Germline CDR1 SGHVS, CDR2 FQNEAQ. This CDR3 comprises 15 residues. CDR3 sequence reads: CASSPPRALYNEQFF.

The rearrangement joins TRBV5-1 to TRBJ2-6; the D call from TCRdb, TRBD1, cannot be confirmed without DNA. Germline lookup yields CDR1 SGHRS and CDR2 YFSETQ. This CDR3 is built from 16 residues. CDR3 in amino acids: CASSPQGRSGANVLTF. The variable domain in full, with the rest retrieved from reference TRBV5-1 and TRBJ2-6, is KAGVTQTPRYLIKTRGQQVTLSCSPISGHRSVSWYQQTPGQGLQFLFEYFSETQRNKGNFPGRFSGRQFSNSRSEMNVSTLELGDSALYLCASSPQGRSGANVLTFGAGSRLTVL.

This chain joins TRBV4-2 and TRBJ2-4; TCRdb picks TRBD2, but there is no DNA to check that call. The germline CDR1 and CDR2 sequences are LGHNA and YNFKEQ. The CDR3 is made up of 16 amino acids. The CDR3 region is CASSQGYSGASNIQYF.

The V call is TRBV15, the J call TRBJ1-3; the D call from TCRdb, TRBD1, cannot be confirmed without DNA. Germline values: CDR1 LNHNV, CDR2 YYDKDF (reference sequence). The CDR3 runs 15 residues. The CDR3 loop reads CATSRVWGNGNTIYF. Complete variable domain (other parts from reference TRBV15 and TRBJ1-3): DAMVIQNPRYQVTQFGKPVTLSCSQTLNHNVMYWYQQKSSQAPKLLFHYYDKDFNNEADTPDNFQSRRPNTSFCFLDIRSPGLGDTAMYLCATSRVWGNGNTIYFGEGSWLTVV.

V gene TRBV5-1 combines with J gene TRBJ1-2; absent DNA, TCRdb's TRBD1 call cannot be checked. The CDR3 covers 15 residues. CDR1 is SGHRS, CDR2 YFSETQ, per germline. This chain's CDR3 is CASSLRDRGPGGYTF.

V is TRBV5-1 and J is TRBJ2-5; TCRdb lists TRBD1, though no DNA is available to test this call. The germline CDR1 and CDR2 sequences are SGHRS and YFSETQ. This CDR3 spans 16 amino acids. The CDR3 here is CASSRLTGAIVETQYF.

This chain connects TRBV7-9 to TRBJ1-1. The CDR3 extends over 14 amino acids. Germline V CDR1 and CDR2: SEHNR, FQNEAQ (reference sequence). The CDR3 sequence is CASSLAKMRTEAFF.

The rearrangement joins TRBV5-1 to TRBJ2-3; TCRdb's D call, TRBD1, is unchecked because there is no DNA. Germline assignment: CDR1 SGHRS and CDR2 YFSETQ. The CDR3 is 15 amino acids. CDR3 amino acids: CASSTGQTFTDTQYF.

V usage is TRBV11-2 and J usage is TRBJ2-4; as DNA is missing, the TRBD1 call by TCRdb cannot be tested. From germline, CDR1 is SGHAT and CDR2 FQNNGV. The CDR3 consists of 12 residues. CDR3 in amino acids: CASSSSGGSRYF.

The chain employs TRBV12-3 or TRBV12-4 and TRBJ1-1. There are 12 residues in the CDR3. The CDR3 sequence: CASSLLDTEAFF.

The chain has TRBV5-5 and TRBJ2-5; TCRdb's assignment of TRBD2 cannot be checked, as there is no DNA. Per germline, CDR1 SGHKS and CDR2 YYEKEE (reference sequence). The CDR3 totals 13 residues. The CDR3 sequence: CASSLEGPGTQYF.

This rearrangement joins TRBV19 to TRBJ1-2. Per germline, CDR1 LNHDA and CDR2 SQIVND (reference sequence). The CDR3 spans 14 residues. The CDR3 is CASSNRPISLGYTF. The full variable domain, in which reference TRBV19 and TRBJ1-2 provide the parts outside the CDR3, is DGGITQSPKYLFRKEGQNVTLSCEQNLNHDAMYWYRQDPGQGLRLIYYSQIVNDFQKGDIAEGYSVSREKKESFPLTVTSAQKNPTAFYLCASSNRPISLGYTFGSGTRLTVV.